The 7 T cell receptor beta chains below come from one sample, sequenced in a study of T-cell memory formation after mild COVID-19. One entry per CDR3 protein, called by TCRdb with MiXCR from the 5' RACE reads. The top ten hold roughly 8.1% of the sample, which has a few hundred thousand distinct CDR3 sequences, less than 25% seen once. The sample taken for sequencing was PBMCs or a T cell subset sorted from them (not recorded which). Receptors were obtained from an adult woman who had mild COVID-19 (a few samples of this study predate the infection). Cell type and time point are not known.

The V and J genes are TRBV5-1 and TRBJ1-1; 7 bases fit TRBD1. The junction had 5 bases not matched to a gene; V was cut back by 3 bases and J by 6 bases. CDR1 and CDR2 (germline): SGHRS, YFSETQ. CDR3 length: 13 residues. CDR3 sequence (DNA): TGCGCCAGCAGCTGGGCAGGGGGACCTGAAGCTTTCTTT. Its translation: CASSWAGGPEAFF.

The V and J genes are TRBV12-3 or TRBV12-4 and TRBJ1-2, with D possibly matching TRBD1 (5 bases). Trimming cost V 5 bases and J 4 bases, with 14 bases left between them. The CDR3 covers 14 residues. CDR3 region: CASSPRDVGYGYTF. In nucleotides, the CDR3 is TGTGCCAGCAGTCCGCGGGACGTCGGCTATGGCTACACCTTC.

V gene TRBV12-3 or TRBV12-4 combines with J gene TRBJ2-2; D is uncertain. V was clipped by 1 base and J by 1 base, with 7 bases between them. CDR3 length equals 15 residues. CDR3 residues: CASSLGTQNTGELFF. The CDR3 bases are TGTGCCAGCAGTTTAGGGACGCAGAACACCGGGGAGCTGTTTTTT.

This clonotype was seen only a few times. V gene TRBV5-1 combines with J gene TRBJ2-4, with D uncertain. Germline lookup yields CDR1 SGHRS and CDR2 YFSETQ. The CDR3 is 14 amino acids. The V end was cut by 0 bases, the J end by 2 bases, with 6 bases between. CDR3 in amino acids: CASSLGFPKNIQYF. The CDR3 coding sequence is TGCGCCAGCAGCTTGGGGTTTCCCAAAAACATTCAGTACTTC.

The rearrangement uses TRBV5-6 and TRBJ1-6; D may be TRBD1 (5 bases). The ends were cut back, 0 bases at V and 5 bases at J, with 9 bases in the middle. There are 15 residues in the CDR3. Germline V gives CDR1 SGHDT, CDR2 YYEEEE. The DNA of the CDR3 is TGTGCCAGCAGCTTGGTACAGGTGAATAATTCACCCCTCCACTTT. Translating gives CASSLVQVNNSPLHF.

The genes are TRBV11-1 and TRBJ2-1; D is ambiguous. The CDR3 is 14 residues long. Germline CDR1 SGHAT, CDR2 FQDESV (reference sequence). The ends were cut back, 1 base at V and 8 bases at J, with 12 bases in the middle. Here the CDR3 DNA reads TGTGCCAGCAGCTTAGTTCCCCCGCGAGATGAGCAGTTCTTC. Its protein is CASSLVPPRDEQFF.

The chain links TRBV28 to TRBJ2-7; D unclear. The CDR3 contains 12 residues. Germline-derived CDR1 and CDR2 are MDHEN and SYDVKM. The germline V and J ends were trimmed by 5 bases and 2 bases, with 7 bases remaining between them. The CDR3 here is CASSPVPYEQYF. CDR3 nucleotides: TGTGCCAGCAGTCCCGTACCCTACGAGCAGTACTTC.